This T cell receptor (beta chain) was recovered during a study of CXCR3-negative and CXCR3-positive naive CD8 T cells. Germline V lookup: CDR1 SGHRS, CDR2 YFSETQ. The CDR3 has 16 amino acids. Overall study results and limits: Researchers report CXCR3 expression partially decreased after cryopreservation, with fresh PBMCs used in most assays. Compared with CXCR3-negative naive cells, CXCR3-positive naive cells showed more hydrophobic TRB CDR3s.

For this clonotype: Its matching antigen is unknown.

The authors made the TRB cDNA libraries by 5' RACE using UMI labels. TCRdb re-called the 5' RACE reads, yielding one record per CDR3 amino acid sequence without DNA. The sample spans around 150,000 distinct CDR3 sequences; the ten largest clones claim around 0.41%. The sequence was collected from a human donor in good health. Some clones in this sample may be carry-over from other donors' samples. V is TRBV5-1 and J is TRBJ2-2; TCRdb selects TRBD2, and the lack of DNA leaves this call unchecked. Sequenced input: naive CXCR3+ CD8+ T cells from blood. Subset meaning: CD45RO-CCR7+CD27+CD95- naive CD8+ T cells expressing CXCR3 (TNR3+). The CDR3 loop is CASRLRTSGGTGELFF.